A single sample gave rise to the 26 T cell receptor beta chains below, sequenced in a study of blood T cell repertoires in COVID-19. Produced via immunoSEQ multiplex PCR; TCRdb's table is partial and in-frame only. There are 270,000 or so clones in the sample; approximately 90% occur only once, and over 4% lies in the top ten. Specimen: PBMCs or T cells enriched from blood (not recorded which). The source of these receptors is a woman under 40 with acute COVID-19.

CDR3 nucleotides: TGTGCCAGCAGCTTGACAGGGGTCGATGAAAAACTGTTTTTT. Protein sequence: CASSLTGVDEKLFF. The chain is built from TRBV28 and TRBJ1-4; TRBD1 agrees at 8 bases. CDR1 and CDR2 from the germline V gene are MDHEN and SYDVKM. The V and J ends lost 6 bases and 6 bases, in that order; junction bases with no gene match: 6. This CDR3 has 14 residues.

The genes are TRBV11-1 and TRBJ2-3; 9 bases are shared with TRBD1. Germline V gene sequence: CDR1 SGHAT, CDR2 FQDESV (reference sequence). V shed 7 bases, J shed 3 bases, and the junction held 5 bases outside the gene matches. This CDR3 is 14 amino acids long. The CDR3 DNA reads TGTGCCAGCAATGTGGGACAGGGAACAGATACGCAGTATTTT. It yields the protein CASNVGQGTDTQYF.

This chain links TRBV5-1 with TRBJ2-7, with 9 nucleotides matching TRBD2. The V gene's germline CDR1 is SGHRS and CDR2 YFSETQ. Trimming at V came to 3 bases and at J to 5 bases, leaving 6 bases not matched to a gene. This CDR3 has 14 amino acids. CDR3: CASSSGLARNEQYF. Written as DNA, the CDR3 is TGCGCCAGCAGCTCAGGACTAGCGAGGAACGAGCAGTACTTC. The full variable domain, in which reference TRBV5-1 and TRBJ2-7 provide the parts outside the CDR3, is KAGVTQTPRYLIKTRGQQVTLSCSPISGHRSVSWYQQTPGQGLQFLFEYFSETQRNKGNFPGRFSGRQFSNSRSEMNVSTLELGDSALYLCASSSGLARNEQYFGPGTRLTVT.

The V gene is TRBV2, the J gene TRBJ1-6; 10 bases match TRBD1. The V gene's germline CDR1 is SNHLY and CDR2 FYNNEI. CDR3 length: 17 amino acids. The junction had 13 bases not matched to a gene; V was cut back by 7 bases and J by 7 bases. CDR3 protein: CASIIRDRGTKNSPLHF. The CDR3 bases are TGTGCCAGCATCATCCGGGACAGGGGCACAAAAAATTCACCCCTCCACTTT. Full variable domain (remainder filled in from reference TRBV2 and TRBJ1-6): EPEVTQTPSHQVTQMGQEVILRCVPISNHLYFYWYRQILGQKVEFLVSFYNNEISEKSEIFDDQFSVERPDGSNFTLKIRSTKLEDSAMYFCASIIRDRGTKNSPLHFGNGTRLTVT.

The chain carries TRBV7-3 and TRBJ2-7; D may be TRBD2 (6 bases). This CDR3 is built from 15 residues. V lost 5 bases to trimming and J lost 6 bases, with 20 bases between them. Looked up from germline, CDR1 is SGHTA and CDR2 is FQGTGA. The CDR3 nucleotides read TGTGCCAGCAGCCCATTTAGCGGAAGGTTGGGCGAGCAGTACTTC. Translation gives CASSPFSGRLGEQYF.

The chain's CDR3 is CASSEAPSYEQYF. In DNA, the CDR3 is TGTGCCAGCAGTGAGGCTCCCTCCTACGAGCAGTACTTC. The gene calls are TRBV7-2 and TRBJ2-7; D remains unclear. V was clipped by 6 bases and J by 0 bases, with 9 bases between them. Looked up from germline, CDR1 is SGHTA and CDR2 is FQGNSA. This CDR3 is built from 13 residues. The full variable domain, with the rest looked up from reference TRBV7-2 and TRBJ2-7, is GAGVSQSPSNKVTEKGKDVELRCDPISGHTALYWYRQSLGQGLEFLIYFQGNSAPDKSGLPSDRFSAERTGGSVSTLTIQRTQQEDSAVYLCASSEAPSYEQYFGPGTRLTVT.

V is TRBV3-1 (or the pseudogene TRBV3-2) and J is TRBJ2-3; no clear D gene. Germline CDR1 is LGHDT and CDR2 is YNNKEL (reference sequence). V lost 4 bases and J lost 0, with 8 bases in between. The CDR3 loop spans 14 amino acids. The CDR3 nucleotides read TGTGCCAGCAGCCCAATAGAGAGCACAGATACGCAGTATTTT. Encoded protein: CASSPIESTDTQYF.

The rearrangement links TRBV19 to TRBJ2-4, with D tentatively TRBD2 (5 bases). The germline V and J ends were trimmed by 7 bases and 8 bases, with 24 bases remaining between them. The CDR3 has 16 amino acids. CDR1 and CDR2 from the germline V gene are LNHDA and SQIVND (reference sequence). In DNA, the CDR3 is TGTGCCAGTAAGGAGGCCCCGGGATACCAGACGGACATTCAGTACTTC. Translating gives CASKEAPGYQTDIQYF. Variable domain in full (rest from reference TRBV19 and TRBJ2-4): DGGITQSPKYLFRKEGQNVTLSCEQNLNHDAMYWYRQDPGQGLRLIYYSQIVNDFQKGDIAEGYSVSREKKESFPLTVTSAQKNPTAFYLCASKEAPGYQTDIQYFGAGTRLSVL.

V usage is TRBV9 and J usage is TRBJ2-7; 11 bases match TRBD1. V shed 2 bases, J shed 5 bases, and the junction held 6 bases outside the gene matches. The CDR3 is 15 amino acids. Germline CDR1 reads SGDLS; CDR2 reads YYNGEE. The CDR3 reads CASSVGQGATDEQYF. The CDR3 DNA reads as TGTGCCAGCAGCGTCGGACAGGGGGCGACGGACGAGCAGTACTTC.

The chain employs TRBV19 and TRBJ1-1; 7 nucleotides line up with TRBD1. J gave up 0 bases and V 6 bases, and 7 bases lay outside the gene matches. The length of the CDR3 is 15 residues. In germline, CDR1 is LNHDA, CDR2 SQIVND (reference sequence). CDR3 amino acids: CASSEWTGLNTEAFF. The CDR3 nucleotides are TGTGCCAGTAGCGAATGGACAGGATTGAACACTGAAGCTTTCTTT.

The rearrangement links TRBV27 to TRBJ1-5, with a weak D call TRBD1 (6 bases). CDR3 length equals 15 residues. V lost 3 bases to trimming and J lost 9 bases, with 18 bases between them. Germline V lookup: CDR1 MNHEY, CDR2 SMNVEV (reference sequence). Written as DNA, the CDR3 is TGTGCCAGCAGTTTGTCAGGTTGGGGGCTAGGGCCCCAGCATTTT. It is translated as CASSLSGWGLGPQHF.

The CDR3 nucleotides are TGTGCCAGCAGCTTTCCGTTGTCGGTAGCGGGAGGTTCCTACGAGCAGTACTTC. Its translation: CASSFPLSVAGGSYEQYF. The chain combines TRBV7-9 with TRBJ2-7; TRBD2 agrees at 10 bases. The CDR3 consists of 18 residues. J was trimmed by 1 base and V by 3 bases; bases with no gene match: 12. Germline lookup yields CDR1 SEHNR and CDR2 FQNEAQ (reference sequence).

The CDR3 protein is CASSKGQVEGYSNQPQHF. As DNA, the CDR3 is TGTGCCAGCAGCAAAGGACAGGTTGAGGGCTATAGCAATCAGCCCCAGCATTTT. The chain employs TRBV7-8 and TRBJ1-5; 7 bases align to TRBD1. J gave up 0 bases and V 5 bases, and 13 bases lay outside the gene matches. The CDR3 contains 18 residues. Per germline, CDR1 SGHVS and CDR2 FQNEAQ.

The rearrangement links TRBV27 to TRBJ2-3; D is undetermined. CDR3 length: 14 amino acids. Between the trimmed V and J ends, which lost 7 bases and 0 bases, there was a span of 11 bases. Germline lookup yields CDR1 MNHEY and CDR2 SMNVEV (reference sequence). CDR3 coding DNA: TGTGCCAGCACGAAGAGTGCTAGCACAGATACGCAGTATTTT. It yields the protein CASTKSASTDTQYF.

This rearrangement joins TRBV29-1 to TRBJ1-5, with a weak D call TRBD1 (6 bases). Germline-derived CDR1 and CDR2 are SQVTM and ANQGSEA. V was clipped by 8 bases and J by 1 base, with 21 bases between them. There are 16 residues in the CDR3. The CDR3, as DNA: TGCAGCCCCATCCGGGAGGGGGGCCGGAGCAATCAGCCCCAGCATTTT. It encodes CSPIREGGRSNQPQHF. Drawing the rest from reference TRBV29-1 and TRBJ1-5, the complete variable domain is SAVISQKPSRDICQRGTSLTIQCQVDSQVTMMFWYRQQPGQSLTLIATANQGSEATYESGFVIDKFPISRPNLTFSTLTVSNMSPEDSSIYLCSPIREGGRSNQPQHFGDGTRLSIL.

The chain joins TRBV28 to TRBJ1-2; 12 bases are a match to TRBD1. The CDR3 runs to 14 residues. Germline CDR1 reads MDHEN; CDR2 reads SYDVKM. The V gene end was trimmed by 5 bases and the J gene end by 7 bases; junction bases not matched to a gene: 5. This CDR3 is CASSTGQGAGGYTF. The CDR3 DNA sequence: TGTGCCAGCAGTACGGGACAGGGGGCGGGTGGCTACACCTTC.

The gene calls are TRBV10-3 and TRBJ2-1; a weak D match, TRBD1 (6 bases). Germline V gives CDR1 ENHRY, CDR2 SYGVKD. This CDR3 comprises 13 residues. V was clipped by 2 bases and J by 9 bases, with 11 bases between them. The CDR3 DNA sequence: TGTGCCATCAGTGAGACACAGGGAGTTGAGCAGTTCTTC. This translates into CAISETQGVEQFF.

J is TRBJ2-3 and V is TRBV4-3; 9 bases are shared with TRBD2. The V gene's germline CDR1 is LGHNA and CDR2 YSLEER. The ends lost 2 bases at V and 3 bases at J; junction bases unmatched: 15. The CDR3 length is 19 residues. The CDR3 is CASSQFRVREGLPTDTQYF. CDR3 nucleotides: TGCGCCAGCAGCCAATTTAGGGTGCGGGAGGGCCTTCCGACAGATACGCAGTATTTT.

The V and J genes are TRBV7-8 and TRBJ2-5; 11 nucleotides line up with TRBD2. Germline assignment: CDR1 SGHVS and CDR2 FQNEAQ. This CDR3 is 15 amino acids long. V lost 5 bases, J lost 2 bases, and 4 bases stayed unmatched. The CDR3 coding sequence is TGTGCCAGCAGCCACCGACTAGCGGGGCAAGAGACCCAGTACTTC. Encoded protein: CASSHRLAGQETQYF.

This chain connects TRBV6-5 to TRBJ2-2; maybe TRBD2 (6 bases). Germline V gene lookup returns CDR1 MNHEY and CDR2 SVGAGI. This CDR3 has 14 amino acids. With 1 base removed from V and 4 bases from J, the gap between germline ends came to 7 bases. CDR3 DNA: TGTGCCAGCAGTTACTTGGGGGGCACCGGGGAGCTGTTTTTT. Its translation: CASSYLGGTGELFF.

The genes are TRBV5-1 and TRBJ1-3; possible D gene TRBD1, 6 bases. This CDR3 spans 16 amino acids. The V end was cut by 4 bases, the J end by 0 bases, with 14 bases between. Germline V gene data show CDR1 as SGHRS and CDR2 as YFSETQ. CDR3 sequence (DNA): TGCGCCAGCAGCGTACCGGGGACATCCTCTGGAAACACCATATATTTT. This sequence encodes CASSVPGTSSGNTIYF.

This clone was observed a single time. The rearrangement links TRBV6-1 to TRBJ2-1; weak D call: TRBD2 (6 bases). Germline V gene sequence: CDR1 MNHNS, CDR2 SASEGT. There are 16 residues in the CDR3. V shed 0 bases and J shed 4 bases, with 13 bases lying between them. CDR3 sequence: CASSEAGLQLYNEQFF. CDR3 bases: TGTGCCAGCAGTGAAGCGGGACTTCAACTATACAATGAGCAGTTCTTC.

This sequence joins TRBV10-1 and TRBJ2-1; no definite D call. Germline loops: CDR1 WNHNN, CDR2 SYGVQD (reference sequence). V shed 0 bases and J shed 4 bases, with 13 bases lying between them. The CDR3 length is 16 residues. Here the CDR3 reads CASSESYSRGYNEQFF. The CDR3 DNA sequence: TGCGCCAGCAGTGAGTCCTATAGTAGAGGTTACAATGAGCAGTTCTTC.

The CDR3 sequence is CASSQEGDYTDTQYF. The CDR3 DNA sequence: TGTGCCAGCAGCCAAGAAGGCGACTACACAGATACGCAGTATTTT. This chain links TRBV14 with TRBJ2-3, with D possibly being TRBD2 (5 bases). Germline V gene lookup returns CDR1 SGHDN and CDR2 FVKESK. The CDR3 sequence is 15 residues long. With 0 bases removed from V and 2 bases from J, the gap between germline ends came to 9 bases.

The chain couples TRBV7-9 to TRBJ1-3; D is unresolved. The CDR3 is 14 residues long. Germline lookup yields CDR1 SEHNR and CDR2 FQNEAQ (reference sequence). Deletions cut 4 bases from V and 4 bases from J, with 11 bases between. CDR3 in amino acids: CASSSNAAGNTIYF. The DNA for the CDR3 is TGTGCCAGCAGCTCGAATGCGGCGGGAAACACCATATATTTT.

This clone came up a few times. The chain links TRBV6-4 to TRBJ1-2; 8 bases match TRBD1. This CDR3 is 15 amino acids long. Trimming took 7 bases from V and 5 from J; bases not matched to a gene: 12. Looked up from germline, CDR1 is MRHNA and CDR2 is SNTAGT. The CDR3 DNA reads TGTGCCAGCAACCCAGGACAGGGCGGGGGATATGGCTACACCTTC. Protein: CASNPGQGGGYGYTF.